This is a list of T cell receptor beta chains from one sample in a study of blood T cells in healthy people across ages. TCRdb fed the 5' RACE reads into MiXCR, producing one record per CDR3 protein. The sample has 1.4 million or so distinct CDR3 sequences; approximately 43% are singletons. Sequenced input: blood. The receptor set was obtained from a woman aged 18-29 years in good health. The CDR3 runs from the conserved cysteine through the conserved F or W. A D gene is named only where the DNA matches it firmly. Clone size is not always given. Where it is, it says once, few, many or a class for expanded clones.

TRBD2 TRBJ2-3 TRBV29-1 once CSFRLAATDTQYF TGCAGCTTCAGACTAGCGGCCACAGATACGCAGTATTTT
TRBD1 TRBJ1-2 TRBV29-1 NA CSVEDRGDSPGYTF TGCAGCGTTGAAGATCGGGGGGACAGCCCTGGCTACACCTTC
NA TRBJ1-4 TRBV20-1 NA CSARVMDEKLFF TGCAGTGCTAGAGTTATGGATGAAAAACTGTTTTTT
TRBD2 TRBJ2-7 TRBV12-3/TRBV12-4 few CASSPRTSGKYEQYF TGTGCCAGCAGCCCTCGGACTAGCGGAAAATACGAGCAGTACTTC
TRBD2 TRBJ2-5 TRBV5-1 few CASSLVTPGLAGGTQYF TGCGCCAGCAGCTTGGTAACTCCGGGACTAGCAGGGGGGACCCAGTACTTC
TRBD1 TRBJ2-6 TRBV29-1 NA CSAETGGTAGANVLTF TGCAGCGCAGAGACAGGGGGAACTGCTGGGGCCAACGTCCTGACTTTC
NA TRBJ2-7 TRBV9 few CASSVGDFYNEQYF TGTGCCAGCAGCGTAGGGGACTTTTACAATGAGCAGTACTTC
NA TRBJ2-5 TRBV7-2 NA CASSSSGDQESQYF TGTGCCAGCAGCTCCTCAGGGGACCAAGAGTCCCAGTACTTC
NA TRBJ2-1 TRBV11-2 once CASSLAESYNEQFF TGTGCCAGCAGCTTGGCGGAATCTTACAATGAGCAGTTCTTC
NA TRBJ1-1 TRBV29-1 NA CSVAGRGLVAEAFF TGCAGCGTCGCGGGGCGAGGGTTGGTCGCTGAAGCTTTCTTT
NA TRBJ2-7 TRBV7-6 NA CASSLVPLAAVYNEQYF TGTGCCAGCAGCTTAGTTCCACTAGCAGCCGTCTACAATGAGCAGTACTTC
TRBD2 TRBJ2-1 TRBV6-2/TRBV6-3 few CASSYPLGGVYNEQFF TGTGCCAGCAGTTACCCTCTGGGGGGGGTCTACAATGAGCAGTTCTTC
NA TRBJ1-5 TRBV4-1 few CASSQDGGGAGEFWYQPQHF TGCGCCAGCAGCCAAGATGGGGGGGGAGCAGGGGAATTTTGGTATCAGCCCCAGCATTTT
NA TRBJ1-1 TRBV2 NA CASKIEGGNTEAFF TGTGCCAGCAAGATTGAGGGTGGGAACACTGAAGCTTTCTTT
NA TRBJ1-5 TRBV20-1 NA CSARASTGNSNQPQHF TGCAGTGCTAGAGCTTCAACGGGTAATAGCAATCAGCCCCAGCATTTT
NA TRBJ2-2 TRBV5-6 NA CASSFGARITGELFF TGTGCCAGCAGCTTCGGCGCTCGGATCACCGGGGAGCTGTTTTTT
NA TRBJ2-3 TRBV29-1 NA CSVGASSVDTQYF TGCAGCGTTGGTGCTAGCTCCGTAGATACGCAGTATTTT
NA TRBJ1-4 TRBV29-1 few CSVEELEGPNEKLFF TGCAGCGTTGAAGAGCTAGAGGGCCCTAATGAAAAACTGTTTTTT
NA TRBJ2-4 TRBV18 few CASSPTRTEESKNIQYF TGTGCCAGCTCACCGACAAGGACAGAAGAATCCAAAAACATTCAGTACTTC
NA TRBJ2-5 TRBV27 NA CASRIAGTQYF TGTGCCAGCAGGATTGCCGGGACCCAGTACTTC
TRBD2 TRBJ2-7 TRBV7-2 once CASSPGPAGGFNEQYF TGTGCCAGCAGCCCCGGGCCAGCGGGGGGGTTTAATGAGCAGTACTTC
NA TRBJ2-3 TRBV4-2 NA CASSQVPGPDTQYF TGTGCCAGCAGCCAAGTCCCGGGTCCGGATACGCAGTATTTT
TRBD1 TRBJ2-3 TRBV30 NA CAWTEGQGADTQYF TGTGCCTGGACTGAAGGACAGGGTGCAGATACGCAGTATTTT
TRBD1 TRBJ1-1 TRBV10-3 NA CAISGAGGKTNTEAFF TGTGCCATCAGTGGGGCAGGGGGTAAAACGAACACTGAAGCTTTCTTT
NA TRBJ2-6 TRBV13 NA CASSFEGDISGANVLTF TGTGCCAGCAGCTTCGAGGGGGACATATCTGGGGCCAACGTCCTGACTTTC
TRBD2 TRBJ2-1 TRBV7-9 few CASSPRGGLNEQFF TGTGCCAGCAGCCCCCGGGGGGGTCTAAATGAGCAGTTCTTC
NA TRBJ1-5 TRBV20-1 once CSAETGGLNQPQHF TGCAGTGCCGAGACGGGGGGGCTTAATCAGCCCCAGCATTTT
NA TRBJ2-1 TRBV19 NA CASSIFDYRSYNEQFF TGTGCCAGTAGTATTTTCGACTACCGCTCCTACAATGAGCAGTTCTTC
NA TRBJ1-2 TRBV5-1 NA CASSLIAGASYGYTF TGCGCCAGCAGCTTGATAGCAGGGGCCTCCTATGGCTACACCTTC